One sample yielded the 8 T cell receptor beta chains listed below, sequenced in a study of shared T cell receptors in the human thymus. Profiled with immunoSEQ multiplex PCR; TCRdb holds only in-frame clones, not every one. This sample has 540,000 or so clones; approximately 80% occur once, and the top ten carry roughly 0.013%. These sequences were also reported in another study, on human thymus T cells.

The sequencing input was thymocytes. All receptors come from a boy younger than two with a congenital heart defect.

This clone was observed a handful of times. The CDR3: CATSTGSGNEKLFF. The CDR3 bases are TGTGCCACCAGCACTGGGAGTGGTAATGAAAAACTGTTTTTT. The chain joins TRBV19 to TRBJ1-4; D remains ambiguous. V was trimmed by 10 bases and J by 4 bases, leaving 16 bases between them. The CDR3 covers 14 residues. Germline V gene data show CDR1 as LNHDA and CDR2 as SQIVND (reference sequence).

The CDR3 protein is CASGTGLAGGPSYNEQFF. The CDR3 nucleotides read TGCGCCAGCGGTACGGGACTAGCGGGAGGGCCATCCTACAATGAGCAGTTCTTC. The rearrangement uses TRBV4-1 and TRBJ2-1, with 16 bases fitting TRBD2. The CDR3 has 18 amino acids. The junction had 8 bases not matched to a gene; V was cut back by 8 bases and J by 1 base. Germline V lookup: CDR1 MGHRA, CDR2 YSYEKL.

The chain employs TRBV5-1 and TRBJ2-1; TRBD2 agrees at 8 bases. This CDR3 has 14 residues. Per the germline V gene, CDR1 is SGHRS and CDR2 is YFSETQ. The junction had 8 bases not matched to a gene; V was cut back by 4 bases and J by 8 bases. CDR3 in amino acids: CASSPGLASYEQFF. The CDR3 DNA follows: TGCGCCAGCAGCCCCGGACTAGCATCGTATGAGCAGTTCTTC.

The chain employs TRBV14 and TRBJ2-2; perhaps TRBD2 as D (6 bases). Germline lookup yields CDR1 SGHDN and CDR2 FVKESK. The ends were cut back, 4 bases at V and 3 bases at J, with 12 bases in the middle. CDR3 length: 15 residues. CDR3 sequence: CASSREGLHTGELFF. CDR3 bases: TGTGCCAGCAGCCGAGAAGGACTACACACCGGGGAGCTGTTTTTT.

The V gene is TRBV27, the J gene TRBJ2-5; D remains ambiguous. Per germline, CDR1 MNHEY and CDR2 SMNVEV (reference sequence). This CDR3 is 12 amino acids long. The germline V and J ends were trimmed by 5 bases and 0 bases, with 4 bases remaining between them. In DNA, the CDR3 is TGTGCCAGCAGTACTAACCAAGAGACCCAGTACTTC. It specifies CASSTNQETQYF.

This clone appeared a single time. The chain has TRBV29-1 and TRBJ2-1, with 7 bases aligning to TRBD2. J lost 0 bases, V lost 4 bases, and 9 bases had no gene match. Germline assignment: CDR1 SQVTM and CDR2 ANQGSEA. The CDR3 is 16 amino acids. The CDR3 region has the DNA TGCAGCGTTGGAATACTAGCGTACAGCTCCTACAATGAGCAGTTCTTC. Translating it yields CSVGILAYSSYNEQFF.

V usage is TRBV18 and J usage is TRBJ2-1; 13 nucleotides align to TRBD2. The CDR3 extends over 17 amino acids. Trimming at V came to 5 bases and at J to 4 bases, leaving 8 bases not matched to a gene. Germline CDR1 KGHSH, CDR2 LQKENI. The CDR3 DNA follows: TGTGCCAGCTCATCGAGGACTAGCGGGAGTAGGTACAATGAGCAGTTCTTC. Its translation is CASSSRTSGSRYNEQFF.

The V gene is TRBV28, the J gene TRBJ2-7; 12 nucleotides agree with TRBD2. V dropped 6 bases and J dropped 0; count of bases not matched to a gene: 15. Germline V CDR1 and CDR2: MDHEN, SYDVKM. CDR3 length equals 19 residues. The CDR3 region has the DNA TGTGCCAGCAGCTCCGGGGCAGGGCCGACTAGCGGGAGCTCCTACGAGCAGTACTTC. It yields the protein CASSSGAGPTSGSSYEQYF.